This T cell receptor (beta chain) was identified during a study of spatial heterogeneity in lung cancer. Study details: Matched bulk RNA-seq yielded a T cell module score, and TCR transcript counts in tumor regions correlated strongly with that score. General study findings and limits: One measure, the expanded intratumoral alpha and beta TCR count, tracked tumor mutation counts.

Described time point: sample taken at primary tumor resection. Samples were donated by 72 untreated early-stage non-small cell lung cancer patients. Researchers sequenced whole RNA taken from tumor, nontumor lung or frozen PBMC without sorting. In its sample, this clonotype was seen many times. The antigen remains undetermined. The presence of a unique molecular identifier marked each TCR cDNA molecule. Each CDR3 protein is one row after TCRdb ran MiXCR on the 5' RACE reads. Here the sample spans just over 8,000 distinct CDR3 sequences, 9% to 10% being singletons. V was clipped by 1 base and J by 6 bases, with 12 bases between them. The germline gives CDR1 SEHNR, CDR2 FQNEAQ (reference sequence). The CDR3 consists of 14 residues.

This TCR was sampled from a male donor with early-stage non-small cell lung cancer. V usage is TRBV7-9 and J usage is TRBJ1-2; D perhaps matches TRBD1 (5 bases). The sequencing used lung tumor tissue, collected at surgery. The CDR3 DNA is TGTGCCAGCAGCTTAGGCCGCAGGGAAGATGGCTACACCTTC. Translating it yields CASSLGRREDGYTF.